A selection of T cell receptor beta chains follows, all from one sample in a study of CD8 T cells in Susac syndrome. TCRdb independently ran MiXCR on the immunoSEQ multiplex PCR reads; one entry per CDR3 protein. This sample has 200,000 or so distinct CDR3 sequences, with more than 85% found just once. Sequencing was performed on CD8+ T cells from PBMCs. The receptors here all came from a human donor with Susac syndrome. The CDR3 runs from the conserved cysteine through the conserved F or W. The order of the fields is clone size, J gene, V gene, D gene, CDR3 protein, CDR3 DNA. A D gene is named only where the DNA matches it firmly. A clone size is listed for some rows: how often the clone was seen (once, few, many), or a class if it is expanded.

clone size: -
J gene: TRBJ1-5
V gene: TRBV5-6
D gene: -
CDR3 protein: CASREQGGNQPQHF
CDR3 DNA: TGTGCCAGCAGAGAACAGGGCGGCAATCAGCCCCAGCATTTT

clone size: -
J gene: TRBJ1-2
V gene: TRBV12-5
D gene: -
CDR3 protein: CASAQPGYTF
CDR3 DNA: TGTGCTAGTGCCCAACCGGGCTACACCTTC

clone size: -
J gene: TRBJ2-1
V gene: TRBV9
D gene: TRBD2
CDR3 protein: CASSDGTSGLDEQFF
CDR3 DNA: TGTGCCAGCAGCGATGGGACTAGCGGGTTGGATGAGCAGTTCTTC

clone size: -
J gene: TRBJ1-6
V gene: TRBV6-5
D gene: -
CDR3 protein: CASRPDRNNSPLHF
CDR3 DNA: TGTGCCAGCAGACCGGACAGAAATAATTCACCCCTCCACTTT

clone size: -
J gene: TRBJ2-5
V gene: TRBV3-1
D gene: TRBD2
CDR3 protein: CASSQTGSGVETQYF
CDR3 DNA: TGTGCCAGCAGCCAGACGGGAAGCGGGGTCGAGACCCAGTACTTC

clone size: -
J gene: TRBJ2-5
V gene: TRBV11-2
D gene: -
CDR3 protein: CASSPRVAETQYF
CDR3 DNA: TGTGCCAGCAGCCCGCGTGTGGCGGAGACCCAGTACTTC

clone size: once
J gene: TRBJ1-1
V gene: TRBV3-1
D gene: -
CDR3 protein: CASSQTTGISTEAFF
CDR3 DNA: TGTGCCAGCAGCCAAACAACAGGGATTAGCACTGAAGCTTTCTTT

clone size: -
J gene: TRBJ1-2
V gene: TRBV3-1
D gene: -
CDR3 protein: CASSQGLVQGGYTF
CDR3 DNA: TGTGCCAGCAGCCAAGGGCTGGTACAGGGAGGCTACACCTTC

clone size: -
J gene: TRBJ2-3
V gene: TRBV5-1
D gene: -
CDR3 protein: CASSESTSLSTDTQYF
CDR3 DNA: TGCGCCAGCAGCGAAAGCACAAGCCTCAGCACAGATACGCAGTATTTT

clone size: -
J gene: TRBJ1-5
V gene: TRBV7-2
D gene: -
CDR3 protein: CASSPFSGGNQPQHF
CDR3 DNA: TGTGCCAGCAGCCCCTTTTCGGGGGGCAATCAGCCCCAGCATTTT

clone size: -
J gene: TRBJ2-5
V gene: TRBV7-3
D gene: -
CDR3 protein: CASSSDPVETQYF
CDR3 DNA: TGTGCCAGCAGCTCGGATCCGGTTGAGACCCAGTACTTC

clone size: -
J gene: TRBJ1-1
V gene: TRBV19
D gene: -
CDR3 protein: CASSQLKGWLNTEAFF
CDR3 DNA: TGTGCCAGTAGTCAATTAAAGGGCTGGCTGAACACTGAAGCTTTCTTT

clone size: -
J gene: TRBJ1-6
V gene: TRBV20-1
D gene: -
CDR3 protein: CSATLGTGNSPLHF
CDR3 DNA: TGCAGTGCTACCCTCGGGACTGGTAATTCACCCCTCCACTTT

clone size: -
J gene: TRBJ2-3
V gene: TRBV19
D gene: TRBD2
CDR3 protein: CASSTRLAGADTQYF
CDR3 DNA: TGTGCCAGTAGTACCCGACTAGCGGGGGCAGATACGCAGTATTTT

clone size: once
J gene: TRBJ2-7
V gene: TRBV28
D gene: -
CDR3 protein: CASSWTAYEQYF
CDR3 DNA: TGTGCCAGCAGCTGGACAGCCTACGAGCAGTACTTC

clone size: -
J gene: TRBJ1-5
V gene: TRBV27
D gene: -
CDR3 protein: CASQDLDSNQPQHF
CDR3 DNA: TGTGCCAGCCAGGACCTTGATAGCAATCAGCCCCAGCATTTT

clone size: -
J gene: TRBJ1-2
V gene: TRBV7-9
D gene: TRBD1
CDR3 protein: CASSLAEDTGGYGYTF
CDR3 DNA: TGTGCCAGCAGCTTAGCGGAAGATACAGGGGGCTATGGCTACACCTTC

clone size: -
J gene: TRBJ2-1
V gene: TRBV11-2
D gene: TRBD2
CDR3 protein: CASSLAAGGAREQFF
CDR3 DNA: TGTGCCAGCAGCTTAGCTGCGGGGGGGGCAAGGGAGCAGTTCTTC

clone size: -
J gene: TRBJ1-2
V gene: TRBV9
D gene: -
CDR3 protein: CASSFEAGLNYGYTF
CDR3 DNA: TGTGCCAGCAGCTTCGAGGCAGGTCTTAACTATGGCTACACCTTC

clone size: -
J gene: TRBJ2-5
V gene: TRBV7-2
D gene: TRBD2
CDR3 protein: CASSSTLAGGRETQYF
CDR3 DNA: TGTGCCAGCAGCTCAACGCTAGCGGGGGGGCGTGAGACCCAGTACTTC

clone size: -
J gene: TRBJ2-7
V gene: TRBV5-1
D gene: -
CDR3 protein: CASSLTGNLYEQYF
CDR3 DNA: TGCGCCAGCAGCTTGACCGGGAATCTTTACGAGCAGTACTTC

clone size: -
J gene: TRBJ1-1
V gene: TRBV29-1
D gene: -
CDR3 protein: CSGLLQGDTEAFF
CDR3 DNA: TGCAGCGGATTACTACAGGGAGACACTGAAGCTTTCTTT

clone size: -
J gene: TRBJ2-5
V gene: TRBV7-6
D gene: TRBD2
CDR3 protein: CASSLAGGEYQETQYF
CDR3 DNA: TGTGCCAGCAGCTTAGCGGGGGGGGAGTACCAAGAGACCCAGTACTTC

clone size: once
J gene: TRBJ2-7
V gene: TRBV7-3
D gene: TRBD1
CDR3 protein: CASSSDRDQGYEQYF
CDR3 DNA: TGTGCCAGCAGCTCGGACAGGGATCAAGGCTACGAGCAGTACTTC

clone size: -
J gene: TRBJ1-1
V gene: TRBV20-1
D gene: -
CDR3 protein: CSARGRQDTEAFF
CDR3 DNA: TGCAGTGCCCGAGGGCGGCAGGATACTGAAGCTTTCTTT

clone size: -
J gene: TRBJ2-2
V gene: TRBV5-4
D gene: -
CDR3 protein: CASSLAGEKLGNTGELFF
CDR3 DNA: TGTGCCAGCAGCTTGGCCGGAGAAAAGCTGGGGAACACCGGGGAGCTGTTTTTT

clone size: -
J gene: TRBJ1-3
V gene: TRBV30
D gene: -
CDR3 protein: CAWSTDGGNTIYF
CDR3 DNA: TGTGCCTGGAGTACCGATGGTGGAAACACCATATATTTT

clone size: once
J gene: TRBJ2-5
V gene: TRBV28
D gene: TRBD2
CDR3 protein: CASRSDRGGRQETQYF
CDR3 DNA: TGTGCCAGCAGGTCTGACCGGGGGGGGCGGCAAGAGACCCAGTACTTC

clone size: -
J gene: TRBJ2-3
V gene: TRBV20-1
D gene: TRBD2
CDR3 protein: CSAKGLAGSGDTQYF
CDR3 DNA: TGCAGTGCTAAGGGACTAGCGGGGAGCGGAGATACGCAGTATTTT

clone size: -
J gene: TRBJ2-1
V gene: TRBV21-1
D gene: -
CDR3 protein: CASRKIGFLYNEQFF
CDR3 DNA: TGTGCCAGCCGGAAGATAGGGTTCCTCTACAATGAGCAGTTCTTC

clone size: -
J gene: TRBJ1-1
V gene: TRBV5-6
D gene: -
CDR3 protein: CASSWDLRGNTEAFF
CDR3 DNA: TGTGCCAGCAGCTGGGACCTAAGGGGAAACACTGAAGCTTTCTTT

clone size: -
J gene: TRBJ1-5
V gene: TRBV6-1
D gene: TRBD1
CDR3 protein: CASSERGQLNQPQHF
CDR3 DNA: TGTGCCAGCAGTGAAAGGGGACAGCTCAATCAGCCCCAGCATTTT

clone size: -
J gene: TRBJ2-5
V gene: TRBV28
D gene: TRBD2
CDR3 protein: CASSLASGGVQETQYF
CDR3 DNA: TGTGCCAGCAGTTTAGCGTCGGGAGGGGTCCAAGAGACCCAGTACTTC

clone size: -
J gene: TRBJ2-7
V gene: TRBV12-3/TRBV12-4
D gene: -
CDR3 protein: CASSLMGEKPYEQYF
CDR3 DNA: TGTGCCAGCAGTTTAATGGGAGAGAAACCCTACGAGCAGTACTTC